This is a list of T cell receptor beta chains from one sample in a study of T cells of healthy individuals. Each CDR3 protein is one row after TCRdb ran MiXCR on the 5' RACE reads. The repertoire has more than 60,000 distinct CDR3 sequences, around 16% of them found once; the top ten carry around 4.5%. The receptors derive from a human donor in good health. Both conserved end residues are trimmed from each CDR3. D genes are given only for firm matches. Only some rows state a clone size, as once, few, many or a class for expanded clones.

>TRBD2|TRBV29-1|10|medium-sized|TRBJ2-3
SVTGGSDTQY
>TRBD1|TRBV20-1|13|NA|TRBJ2-7
SAPDAGTGGGEQY
>NA|TRBV15|13|NA|TRBJ2-3
ATSGGRRSTDTQY
>NA|TRBV7-9|14|NA|TRBJ2-2
ASSSTPDRNTGELF
>NA|TRBV5-1|11|NA|TRBJ1-4
ASSLGREAELF
>NA|TRBV5-1|9|few|TRBJ2-5
ASTSQETQY
>NA|TRBV29-1|12|many|TRBJ2-1
SVEGAVPYNEQF
>NA|TRBV28|8|few|TRBJ1-2
ATLDYGYT
>NA|TRBV2|9|many|TRBJ1-6
ASSVRAPLH
>TRBD2|TRBV20-1|15|many|TRBJ2-3
SARDSKGAGGTDTQY
>TRBD1|TRBV6-5|12|NA|TRBJ2-4
ASSYQTGGNIQY
>NA|TRBV28|13|NA|TRBJ2-3
ASSLGGGVADTQY
>TRBD1|TRBV15|11|many|TRBJ1-5
ATSRDRHQPQH
>NA|TRBV7-9|16|few|TRBJ1-5
ASSLASGDVESNQPQH
>NA|TRBV20-1|10|many|TRBJ1-1
SASQGGSEAF
>NA|TRBV12-3/TRBV12-4|9|few|TRBJ1-2
ASSPLGVFA
>NA|TRBV4-1|13|many|TRBJ2-1
ASSPWGQPDNEQF
>TRBD2|TRBV29-1|12|few|TRBJ2-1
SVRRGVSYNEQF
>NA|TRBV3-1|12|many|TRBJ2-7
ASSPPGSIHEQY
>NA|TRBV9|12|NA|TRBJ2-7
ASSVTGGSYEQY
>TRBD2|TRBV6-5|13|many|TRBJ2-3
ASSRVAGDTDTQY
>NA|TRBV27|9|many|TRBJ2-5
ASSFRETQY
>NA|TRBV12-3/TRBV12-4|12|NA|TRBJ2-7
ASSLTGRAYEQY
>NA|TRBV5-1|13|NA|TRBJ2-3
ASSFTDSRTDTQY
>NA|TRBV4-2|12|many|TRBJ2-1
ASSQGVGIREQF
>TRBD1|TRBV20-1|12|many|TRBJ1-5
SAATGGIDQPQH
>TRBD1|TRBV4-1|13|many|TRBJ1-2
ASSRGQGTADGYT
>NA|TRBV6-1|10|many|TRBJ2-7
ASRPRQEVQY
>NA|TRBV29-1|10|many|TRBJ1-5
SVGEVGQPQH
>NA|TRBV4-2|9|many|TRBJ1-4
ASSQGSPLF